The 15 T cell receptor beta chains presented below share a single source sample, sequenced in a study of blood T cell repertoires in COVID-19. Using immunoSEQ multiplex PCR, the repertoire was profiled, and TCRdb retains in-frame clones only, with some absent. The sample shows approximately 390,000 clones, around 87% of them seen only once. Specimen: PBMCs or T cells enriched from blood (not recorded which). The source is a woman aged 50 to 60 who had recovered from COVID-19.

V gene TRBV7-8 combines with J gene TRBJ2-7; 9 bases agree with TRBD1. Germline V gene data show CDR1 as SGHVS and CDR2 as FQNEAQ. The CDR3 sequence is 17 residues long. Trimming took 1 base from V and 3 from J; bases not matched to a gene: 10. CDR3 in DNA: TGTGCCAGCAGCTTAGTAGGCTCTGGGACAGGGAACTACGAGCAGTACTTC. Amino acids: CASSLVGSGTGNYEQYF.

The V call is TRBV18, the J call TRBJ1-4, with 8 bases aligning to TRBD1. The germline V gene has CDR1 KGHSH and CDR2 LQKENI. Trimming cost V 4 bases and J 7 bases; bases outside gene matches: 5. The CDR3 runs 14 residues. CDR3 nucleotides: TGTGCCAGCTCACGGGGACAGGAAAGTGAAAAACTGTTTTTT. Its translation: CASSRGQESEKLFF.

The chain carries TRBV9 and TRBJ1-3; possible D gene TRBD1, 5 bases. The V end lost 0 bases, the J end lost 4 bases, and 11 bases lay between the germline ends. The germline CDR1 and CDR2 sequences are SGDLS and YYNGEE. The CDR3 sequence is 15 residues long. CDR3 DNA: TGTGCCAGCAGCGTAGAGGGCAGACAGGGAAACACCATATATTTT. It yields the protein CASSVEGRQGNTIYF.

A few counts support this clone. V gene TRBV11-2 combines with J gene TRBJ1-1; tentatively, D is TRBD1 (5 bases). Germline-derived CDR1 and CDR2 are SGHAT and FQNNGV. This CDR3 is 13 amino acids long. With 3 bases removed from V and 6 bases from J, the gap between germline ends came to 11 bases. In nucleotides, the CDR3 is TGTGCCAGCAGCTTGGACATACTGGCTGAAGCTTTCTTT. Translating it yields CASSLDILAEAFF.

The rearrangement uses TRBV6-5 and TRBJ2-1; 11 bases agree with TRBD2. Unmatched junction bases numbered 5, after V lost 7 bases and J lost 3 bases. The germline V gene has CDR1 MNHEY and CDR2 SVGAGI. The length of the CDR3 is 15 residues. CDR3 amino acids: CASTPLAGDYNEQFF. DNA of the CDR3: TGTGCCAGCACTCCACTAGCGGGGGACTACAATGAGCAGTTCTTC.

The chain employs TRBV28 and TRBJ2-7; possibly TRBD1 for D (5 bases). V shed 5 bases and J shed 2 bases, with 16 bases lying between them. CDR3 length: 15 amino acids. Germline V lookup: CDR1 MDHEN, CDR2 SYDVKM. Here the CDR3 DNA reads TGTGCCAGCAGTGGCCCCGGTACAGGAGCCTACGAGCAGTACTTC. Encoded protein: CASSGPGTGAYEQYF.

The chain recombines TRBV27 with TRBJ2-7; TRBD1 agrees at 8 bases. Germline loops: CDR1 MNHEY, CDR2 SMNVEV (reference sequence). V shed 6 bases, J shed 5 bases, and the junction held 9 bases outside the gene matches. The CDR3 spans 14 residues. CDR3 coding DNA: TGTGCCAGCAGCTCGGACAGGGCCATCAACGAGCAGTACTTC. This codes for CASSSDRAINEQYF.

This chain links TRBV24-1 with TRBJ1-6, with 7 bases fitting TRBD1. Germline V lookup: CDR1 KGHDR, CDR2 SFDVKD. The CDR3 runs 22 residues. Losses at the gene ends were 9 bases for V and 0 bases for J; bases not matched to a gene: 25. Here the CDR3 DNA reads TGTGCCACCTTAACAGGGGCGCGCGGCTTAACTACCCCGAGCTCCTATAATTCACCCCTCCACTTT. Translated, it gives CATLTGARGLTTPSSYNSPLHF.

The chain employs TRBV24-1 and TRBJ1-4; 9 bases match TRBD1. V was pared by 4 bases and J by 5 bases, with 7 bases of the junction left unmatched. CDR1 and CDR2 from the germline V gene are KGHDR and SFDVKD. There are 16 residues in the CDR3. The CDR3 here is CATSDPRGTGNEKLFF. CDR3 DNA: TGTGCCACCAGTGACCCTAGGGGGACAGGGAATGAAAAACTGTTTTTT.

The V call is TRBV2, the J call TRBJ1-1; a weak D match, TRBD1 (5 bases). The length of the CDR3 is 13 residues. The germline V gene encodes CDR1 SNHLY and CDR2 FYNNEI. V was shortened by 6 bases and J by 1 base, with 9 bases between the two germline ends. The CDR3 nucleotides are TGTGCCAGCAGGCGGGACGGGAACACTGAAGCTTTCTTT. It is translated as CASRRDGNTEAFF.

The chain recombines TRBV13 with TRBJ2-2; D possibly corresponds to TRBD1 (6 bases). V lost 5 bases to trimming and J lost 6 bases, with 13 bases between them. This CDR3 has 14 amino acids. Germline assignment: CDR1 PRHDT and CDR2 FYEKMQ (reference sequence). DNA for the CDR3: TGTGCCAGCAGCCAAGAGGGGGTGGCCGGGGAGCTGTTTTTT. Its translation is CASSQEGVAGELFF.

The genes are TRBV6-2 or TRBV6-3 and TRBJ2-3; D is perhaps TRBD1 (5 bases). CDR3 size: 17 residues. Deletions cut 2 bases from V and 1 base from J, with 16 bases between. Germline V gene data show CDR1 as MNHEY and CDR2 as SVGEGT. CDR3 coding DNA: TGTGCCAGCAGTTACCCCCGCAGGGTCCGAGGCACAGATACGCAGTATTTT. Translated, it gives CASSYPRRVRGTDTQYF.

The CDR3 sequence: CASSGSGGAGSYGYTF. The CDR3 DNA reads TGTGCCAGCAGCGGTTCAGGGGGCGCAGGTTCTTATGGCTACACCTTC. The chain uses TRBV14 and TRBJ1-2, with 8 bases identical to TRBD1. Germline trimming cut 5 bases from V and 5 bases from J; bases unmatched to any gene: 13. This CDR3 is 16 amino acids long. CDR1 and CDR2 from the germline V gene are SGHDN and FVKESK. The variable domain in full, completed from reference TRBV14 and TRBJ1-2, reads EAGVTQFPSHSVIEKGQTVTLRCDPISGHDNLYWYRRVMGKEIKFLLHFVKESKQDESGMPNNRFLAERTGGTYSTLKVQPAELEDSGVYFCASSGSGGAGSYGYTFGSGTRLTVV.

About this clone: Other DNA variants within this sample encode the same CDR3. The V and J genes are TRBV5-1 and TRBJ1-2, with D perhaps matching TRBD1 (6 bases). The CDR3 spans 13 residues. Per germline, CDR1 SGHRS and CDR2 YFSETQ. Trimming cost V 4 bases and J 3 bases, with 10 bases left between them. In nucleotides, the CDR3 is TGCGCCAGCAGCACGGACAGAGACTATGGCTACACCTTC. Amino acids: CASSTDRDYGYTF.

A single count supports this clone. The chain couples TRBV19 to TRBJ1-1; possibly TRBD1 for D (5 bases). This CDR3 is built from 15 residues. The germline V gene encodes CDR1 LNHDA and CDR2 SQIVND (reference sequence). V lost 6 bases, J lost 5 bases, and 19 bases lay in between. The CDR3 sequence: CASSPSQGGVTEAFF. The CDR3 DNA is TGTGCCAGTAGCCCTTCTCAGGGAGGGGTGACTGAAGCTTTCTTT.